The 26 T cell receptor beta chains presented below share a single source sample, sequenced in a study of cytomegalovirus exposure and HLA in healthy donors. The primer mix had 60 Vbeta and 13 Jbeta primers. Using immunoSEQ multiplex PCR, the repertoire was profiled, and TCRdb retains in-frame clones only, with some absent. The table lists more than 85,000 clones, roughly 80% of them singletons. The sequencing input was PBMCs. The receptors were sampled from a woman aged 45-60 years in good health and CMV-seropositive.

The chain carries TRBV15 and TRBJ2-3; TRBD1 matches 7 bases. This CDR3 is built from 15 residues. CDR1 is LNHNV, CDR2 YYDKDF, per germline (reference sequence). Trimming removed 0 bases from V and 5 bases from J; junction bases left unmatched: 5. CDR3 coding DNA: TGTGCCACCAGCAGAGACGGACAGGCCTTAGATACGCAGTATTTT. It translates to CATSRDGQALDTQYF.

This chain links TRBV9 with TRBJ2-1; 9 bases are a match to TRBD1. V lost 2 bases to trimming and J lost 7 bases; unmatched junction nucleotides: 7. The CDR3 sequence is 15 residues long. Germline CDR1 is SGDLS and CDR2 is YYNGEE. CDR3 sequence (DNA): TGTGCCAGCAGCGTCCAGGACAGGGGTTTGAATGAGCAGTTCTTC. It encodes CASSVQDRGLNEQFF.

The chain uses TRBV2 and TRBJ1-6; the D gene is possibly TRBD1 (5 bases). Per the germline V gene, CDR1 is SNHLY and CDR2 is FYNNEI. The CDR3 consists of 17 residues. V dropped 7 bases and J dropped 3 bases, with 19 bases sitting between them. Here the CDR3 reads CASTKAPGRNYNSPLHF. The DNA for the CDR3 is TGTGCCAGCACCAAAGCCCCAGGGAGGAACTATAATTCACCCCTCCACTTT.

This chain joins TRBV6-1 and TRBJ1-5, with TRBD1 matching 10 bases. V lost 5 bases, J lost 6 bases, and 4 bases stayed unmatched. This CDR3 has 14 residues. Germline CDR1 reads MNHNS; CDR2 reads SASEGT. In DNA, the CDR3 is TGTGCCAGCAGTATGGGACAGGGGATTCAGCCCCAGCATTTT. Translated: CASSMGQGIQPQHF.

A word on this clone: The junction shows a germline mismatch at one end, possibly a read error. The chain has TRBV7-9 and TRBJ1-2; 7 nucleotides line up with TRBD1. This CDR3 has 14 residues. CDR1 is SEHNR, CDR2 FQNEAQ, per germline (reference sequence). CDR3 in amino acids: CSSSLLRQGSHYTF. Here the CDR3 DNA reads TGTTCCAGCAGCTTACTCCGACAGGGCTCCCACTACACCTTC.

This clone was detected once. This chain uses TRBV20-1 with TRBJ1-1; D is undetermined. The CDR3 covers 11 residues. Trimming cost V 4 bases and J 5 bases, with 8 bases left between them. Per the germline V gene, CDR1 is DFQATT and CDR2 is SNEGSKA (reference sequence). The DNA of the CDR3 is TGCAGTGCTACGCGCGGGACTGAAGCTTTCTTT. Translating gives CSATRGTEAFF.

J is TRBJ2-1 and V is TRBV11-2; 7 nucleotides match TRBD2. The CDR3 consists of 15 residues. The V gene end was trimmed by 2 bases and the J gene end by 5 bases; junction bases not matched to a gene: 6. Germline CDR1 and CDR2: SGHAT and FQNNGV. CDR3 sequence: CASSLYSGTNNEQFF. CDR3 DNA sequence: TGTGCCAGCAGCTTATACTCCGGGACTAACAATGAGCAGTTCTTC. Full variable domain (rest looked up from reference TRBV11-2 and TRBJ2-1): EAGVAQSPRYKIIEKRQSVAFWCNPISGHATLYWYQQILGQGPKLLIQFQNNGVVDDSQLPKDRFSAERLKGVDSTLKIQPAKLEDSAVYLCASSLYSGTNNEQFFGPGTRLTVL.

The chain couples TRBV21-1 to TRBJ1-5; no check of the table's D call, TRBD1, against the DNA was made. TRBV21-1 is labeled a pseudogene. The CDR3 is made up of 18 amino acids. The CDR3 spells CASSKRGQGGDSNQPQHF. CDR3 nucleotides: TGTGCCAGCAGCAAGAGAGGACAGGGGGGCGATAGCAATCAGCCCCAGCATTTT.

The chain employs TRBV6-6 and TRBJ1-3, with a tentative D call TRBD1 (5 bases). The CDR3 extends over 15 amino acids. Germline V gene data show CDR1 as MNHNY and CDR2 as SVGAGI (reference sequence). V was shortened by 6 bases and J by 2 bases, with 14 bases between the two germline ends. CDR3 in amino acids: CASSRDRRPGNTIYF. CDR3 DNA: TGTGCCAGCAGCAGAGACAGACGTCCTGGAAACACCATATATTTT.

J is TRBJ2-7 and V is TRBV27, with a tentative D call TRBD1 (5 bases). V was pared by 2 bases and J by 0 bases, with 8 bases between. This CDR3 region has 14 residues. CDR1 and CDR2 (germline): MNHEY, SMNVEV (reference sequence). The CDR3 loop reads CASSLRGPSYEQYF. The CDR3 region has the DNA TGTGCCAGCAGTTTAAGGGGCCCCTCCTACGAGCAGTACTTC.

This sequence joins TRBV4-1 and TRBJ1-1; D not resolved. Germline CDR1 reads MGHRA; CDR2 reads YSYEKL. CDR3 length equals 14 residues. V shed 5 bases and J shed 2 bases, with 12 bases lying between them. DNA of the CDR3: TGCGCCAGCAGCGCGGGCATCTTAAACACTGAAGCTTTCTTT. Protein sequence: CASSAGILNTEAFF.

The chain carries TRBV6-5 and TRBJ1-1; 7 bases agree with TRBD1. The CDR3 extends over 13 amino acids. Germline-derived CDR1 and CDR2 are MNHEY and SVGAGI. V lost 2 bases to trimming and J lost 5 bases; unmatched junction nucleotides: 2. The CDR3 sequence is CASSYGTATEAFF. The CDR3 DNA reads as TGTGCCAGCAGTTACGGGACAGCGACTGAAGCTTTCTTT.

This clone has just a few counts. The J gene is TRBJ2-3, the V gene TRBV6-6; TRBD2 agrees at 9 bases. The CDR3 totals 15 residues. After removal of 5 bases from V and 3 bases from J, the junction contained 6 bases not matched to a gene. Germline values: CDR1 MNHNY, CDR2 SVGAGI (reference sequence). The CDR3 is CASSQPGLATDTQYF. Written as DNA, the CDR3 is TGTGCCAGCAGTCAGCCGGGACTAGCAACAGATACGCAGTATTTT.

As concerns this clone: The junction shows a germline mismatch at one end, possibly a read error. The rearrangement links TRBV6-5 to TRBJ2-4; the D gene is possibly TRBD2 (7 bases). This CDR3 region has 15 residues. Germline CDR1 and CDR2: MNHEY and SVGAGI. CDR3 amino acids: CASSYYTGTKNSQYF. The CDR3 DNA follows: TGTGCCAGCAGTTACTACACAGGGACTAAAAACAGTCAGTACTTC.

This clone was seen once. The genes are TRBV4-3 and TRBJ2-2, with a weak D call TRBD2 (5 bases). V lost 2 bases and J lost 4, with 8 bases in between. Per germline, CDR1 LGHNA and CDR2 YSLEER. This CDR3 is built from 14 residues. CDR3 amino acids: CASSQRGSTGELFF. Written as DNA, the CDR3 is TGCGCCAGCAGCCAACGGGGATCCACCGGGGAGCTGTTTTTT.

The V and J genes are TRBV19 and TRBJ2-1; no clear D gene. Trimming removed 1 base from V and 7 bases from J, with 11 bases in between. Per the germline V gene, CDR1 is LNHDA and CDR2 is SQIVND (reference sequence). This CDR3 region has 14 residues. In DNA, the CDR3 is TGTGCCAGTAGTATAGGAGCCCCACCGAATGAGCAGTTCTTC. It yields the protein CASSIGAPPNEQFF.

This sequence joins TRBV18 and TRBJ1-5, with a weak D call TRBD1 (5 bases). Between the trimmed V and J ends, which lost 0 bases and 5 bases, there was a span of 14 bases. The CDR3 spans 16 residues. CDR1 is KGHSH and CDR2 is LQKENI in the germline V gene. CDR3 sequence: CASSPPGSGQHQPQHF. CDR3 nucleotide sequence: TGTGCCAGCTCACCACCCGGGTCAGGGCAACATCAGCCCCAGCATTTT.

The chain is built from TRBV7-2 and TRBJ1-1, with D possibly TRBD1 on 5 matching bases. This CDR3 has 13 amino acids. Germline V CDR1 and CDR2: SGHTA, FQGNSA. The V end lost 1 base, the J end lost 6 bases, and 9 bases lay between the germline ends. The CDR3 region has the DNA TGTGCCAGCAGCTTAGTCACGGGGGCTGAAGCTTTCTTT. This gives the protein CASSLVTGAEAFF. The full variable domain, with the rest looked up from reference TRBV7-2 and TRBJ1-1, is GAGVSQSPSNKVTEKGKDVELRCDPISGHTALYWYRQSLGQGLEFLIYFQGNSAPDKSGLPSDRFSAERTGGSVSTLTIQRTQQEDSAVYLCASSLVTGAEAFFGQGTRLTVV.

This chain uses TRBV19 with TRBJ2-5, with unresolved D. CDR3 length equals 15 residues. Germline V gene data show CDR1 as LNHDA and CDR2 as SQIVND (reference sequence). Trimming left V 4 bases short and J 5 bases short, with 17 bases between. The CDR3 DNA reads TGTGCCAGTAGTACCCTAAGACCCCTCGGGGAGACCCAGTACTTC. The encoded protein is CASSTLRPLGETQYF.

The rearrangement links TRBV9 to TRBJ2-3; TRBD1 matches at 9 bases. Germline values: CDR1 SGDLS, CDR2 YYNGEE. V shed 0 bases and J 5 bases; nucleotides not matched to a gene: 4. This CDR3 contains 15 residues. The CDR3 region is CASSVEGTGKDTQYF. In nucleotides, the CDR3 is TGTGCCAGCAGCGTAGAAGGGACAGGGAAAGATACGCAGTATTTT.

The V call is TRBV7-3, the J call TRBJ2-3, with TRBD2 identical over 13 bases. The length of the CDR3 is 17 residues. The germline V gene encodes CDR1 SGHTA and CDR2 FQGTGA. The V and J ends lost 4 bases and 9 bases, in that order; junction bases with no gene match: 13. The CDR3: CASSSRLAGGLPGTQYF. The CDR3 DNA reads TGTGCCAGCAGCTCTCGACTAGCGGGAGGCCTGCCGGGGACGCAGTATTTT.

V and J are TRBV7-2 and TRBJ2-2; the D gene is possibly TRBD2 (6 bases). This CDR3 contains 17 residues. Trimming removed 5 bases at V and 4 bases at J, with 20 bases between. Germline V lookup: CDR1 SGHTA, CDR2 FQGNSA. CDR3 bases: TGTGCCAGCAGCCCCGGTATGGGGGAGGAGGGCACCGGGGAGCTGTTTTTT. As protein: CASSPGMGEEGTGELFF.

V is TRBV10-3 and J is TRBJ1-5; D possibly corresponds to TRBD1 (5 bases). Germline V gene sequence: CDR1 ENHRY, CDR2 SYGVKD. V was trimmed by 2 bases and J by 3 bases, leaving 14 bases between them. The CDR3 length is 16 residues. The CDR3 sequence: CAISEDRDLPNQPQHF. Written as DNA, the CDR3 is TGTGCCATCAGTGAGGACAGAGACTTGCCCAATCAGCCCCAGCATTTT.

The J gene is TRBJ2-1, the V gene TRBV2; 7 positions match TRBD2. This CDR3 is 15 amino acids long. V shed 4 bases, J shed 0 bases, and the junction held 3 bases outside the gene matches. In germline, CDR1 is SNHLY, CDR2 FYNNEI. CDR3 bases: TGTGCCAGCAGTGTACGCGGGAGCTCCTACAATGAGCAGTTCTTC. Its protein product is CASSVRGSSYNEQFF.

The chain has TRBV7-9 and TRBJ2-7; the match to TRBD2 covers 11 bases. CDR1 is SEHNR, CDR2 FQNEAQ, per germline (reference sequence). The trim removed 4 bases at V and 4 bases at J, leaving 6 bases unmatched. The CDR3 covers 15 residues. The CDR3 reads CASSSLAGGPYEQYF. CDR3 DNA: TGTGCCAGCAGCTCCTTAGCGGGAGGGCCTTACGAGCAGTACTTC.

In this sample, this clone is medium-sized. The gene calls are TRBV5-6 and TRBJ2-7, with a possible D match to TRBD1 (5 bases). V shed 0 bases and J shed 4 bases, with 8 bases lying between them. This CDR3 comprises 13 residues. The germline CDR1 and CDR2 sequences are SGHDT and YYEEEE. The DNA of the CDR3 is TGTGCCAGCAGCTTGGAACAGGCTTACGAGCAGTACTTC. This encodes CASSLEQAYEQYF.